The entry below describes one T cell receptor beta chain. Its antigen is not yet known. Base qualities are not recorded, but no much larger clone differs from it by a single base. This sample was included in a study of vaccination effects on CD4 cells after COVID-19 (dated by TCRdb to between 2021 and 2024). In the study overall: Each participant received two doses of an mRNA SARS-CoV-2 vaccine, either BNT162b2 or mRNA-1273. Cultures from other donors in the study were sequenced with the Oncomine TCR Beta short-read assay on an Illumina iSeq 100. A total of some eleven COVID-19 convalescent patients and a handful of SARS-CoV-2-naive healthy vaccine recipients were included in the full study. In both COVID-19 convalescent patients and infection-naive vaccine recipients, the study compared SARS-CoV-2 spike-specific CD4+ TCR repertoires from before mRNA vaccination with those from after it. Paper-wide results and their limitations: The study was limited by a small number of convalescent patients, and early post-infection timepoints were lacking. Among healthy vaccine recipients, nearly all vaccine-induced clones were SARS-CoV-2 mono-reactive, and just 1 of 255 was cross-reactive with common cold coronaviruses. Clones induced by infection and clones induced by vaccination both contracted markedly at late timepoints after vaccination, which fits with T cell responses waning over time.

The ViraFEST assay stimulated PBMC with viral peptide pools and then used TCR sequencing to identify antigen-specific CD4+ T cell clonotypes by expansion. After about 10 days of culture, CD4+ T cells were isolated with the EasySep CD4+ T cell isolation kit. Negative nucleocapsid antibody results before and after vaccination confirmed that the healthy vaccine recipients had no prior SARS-CoV-2 infection. A few million PBMC per well were cultured with 10 ug/ml peptides in IMDM containing roughly 5% human AB serum, approximately 9.1 IU/ml IL-2 and gentamicin. Half of the culture medium was replaced with fresh IL-2-containing medium on days 3 and 7. Unless noted otherwise, every peptide stimulation condition was cultured in triplicate wells. PBMC were separated from whole blood using Ficoll-Paque Plus gradient centrifugation and were then either cryopreserved at -140C or used fresh. The spike proteins of SARS-CoV-2 and of the common cold coronaviruses HCoV-NL63, HCoV-OC43 and HCoV-229E were spanned by overlapping peptide pools. The QIAamp micro DNA kit was used to extract genomic DNA from the cultured CD4+ T cells.

To prepare the library, the immunoSEQ multiplex PCR assay was applied. TCR beta CDR3 sequencing was performed on DNA from the cultured, isolated CD4+ T cells. The authors' pipeline ran thus. The analysis removed non-productive TCR sequences, trimmed reads to the CDR3 region, and retained only CDR3s that were 7 or more amino acids long. The MANAFEST web app was used to identify antigen-specific clonotypes by comparing expansion in peptide wells with expansion in reference cultures. For clones to be considered positive, expansion at FDR<0.05 versus reference and all other wells, an odds ratio above 5, and a frequency above 0.1% in two replicate wells were required. A clonotype was called cross-reactive if it was significantly expanded both in SARS-CoV-2 spike wells and in at least one common cold coronavirus spike condition. Levenshtein distance calculated with the stringdist R package was used to assess CDR3 similarity, and unrooted trees were constructed with ape in R 3.6.1. Sourced from immuneACCESS, this table was stored by TCRdb with only in-frame sequences that have V and J called. A share of the clones is absent; for the studies checked, an unresolved V gene accounts for under half, and the remainder has no known explanation. D and trimming come from the DNA, and the V and J calls and clone size come from that table. This sample is represented by 37,000 or so clones; roughly 62% of them were singletons. In total, the top ten clones hold just under 15% of the sample.

The starting material was CD4+ T cells from PBMCs cultured with HCoV-OC43 spike peptides, obtained before COVID-19 vaccination. In light of the paper, this sample's cell subset or site label describes: HCoV-OC43 spike overlapping peptide pool stimulation. The sequence was collected from a human donor who received a COVID-19 vaccine.

The encoded CDR3 is CASKSAGEVTGELFF. The DNA sequence reads TGTGCCAGCAAGTCAGCGGGAGAAGTCACCGGGGAGCTGTTTTTT. Recombination linked TRBV6-5 to TRBJ2-2; TRBD2 matches 8 bases in the middle. CDR1 and CDR2, looked up from the germline V gene, are MNHEY and SVGAGI. Ends trimmed: V by 7 bases, J by 4 bases; bases unmatched to a gene: 8. Taken from cysteine to phenylalanine, the CDR3 has 15 residues. The entry retains the CDR3 DNA only, 45 bases that are in frame from base 1.